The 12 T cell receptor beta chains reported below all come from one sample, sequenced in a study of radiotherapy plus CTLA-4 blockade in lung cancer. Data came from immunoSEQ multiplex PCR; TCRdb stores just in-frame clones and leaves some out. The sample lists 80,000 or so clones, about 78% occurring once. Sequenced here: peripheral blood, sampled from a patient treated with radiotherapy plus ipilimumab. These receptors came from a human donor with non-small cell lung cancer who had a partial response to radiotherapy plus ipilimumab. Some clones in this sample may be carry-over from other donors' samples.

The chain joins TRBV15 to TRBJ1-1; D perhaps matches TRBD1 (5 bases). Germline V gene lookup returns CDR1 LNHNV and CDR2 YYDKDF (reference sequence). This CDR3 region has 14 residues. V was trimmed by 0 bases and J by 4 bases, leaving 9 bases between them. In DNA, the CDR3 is TGTGCCACCAGCAGAGATATCGGGGGCACTGAAGCTTTCTTT. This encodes CATSRDIGGTEAFF.

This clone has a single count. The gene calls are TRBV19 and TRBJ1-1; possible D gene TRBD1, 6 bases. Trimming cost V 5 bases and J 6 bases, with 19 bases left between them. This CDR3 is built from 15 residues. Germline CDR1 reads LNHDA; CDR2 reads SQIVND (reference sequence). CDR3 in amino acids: CASSAGQSFWAEAFF. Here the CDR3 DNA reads TGTGCCAGTAGTGCAGGACAGTCTTTTTGGGCTGAAGCTTTCTTT.

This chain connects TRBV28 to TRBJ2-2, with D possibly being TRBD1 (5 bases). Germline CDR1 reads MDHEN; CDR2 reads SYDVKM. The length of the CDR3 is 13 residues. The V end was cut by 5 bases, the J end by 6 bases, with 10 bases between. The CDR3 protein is CASSPRVPGELFF. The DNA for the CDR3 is TGTGCCAGCAGTCCCAGGGTGCCCGGGGAGCTGTTTTTT.

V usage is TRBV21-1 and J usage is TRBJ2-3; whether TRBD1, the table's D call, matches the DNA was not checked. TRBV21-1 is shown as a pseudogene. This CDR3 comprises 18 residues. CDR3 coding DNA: TGTGCCAGCAGCAAGGGTGACAGGGAGCTATTTAGCACAGATACGCAGTATTTT. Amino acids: CASSKGDRELFSTDTQYF.

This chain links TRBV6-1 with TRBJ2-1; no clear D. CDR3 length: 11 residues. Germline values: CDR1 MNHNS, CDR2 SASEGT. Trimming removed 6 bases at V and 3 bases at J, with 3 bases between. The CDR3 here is CASSIYNEQFF. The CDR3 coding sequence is TGTGCCAGCAGCATCTACAATGAGCAGTTCTTC.

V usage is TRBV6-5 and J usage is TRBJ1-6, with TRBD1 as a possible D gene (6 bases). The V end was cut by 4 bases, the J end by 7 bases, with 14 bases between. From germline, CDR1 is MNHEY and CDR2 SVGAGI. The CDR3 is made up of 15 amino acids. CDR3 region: CASSSWADRNSPLHF. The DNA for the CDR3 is TGTGCCAGCAGTTCTTGGGCGGACAGAAATTCACCCCTCCACTTT.

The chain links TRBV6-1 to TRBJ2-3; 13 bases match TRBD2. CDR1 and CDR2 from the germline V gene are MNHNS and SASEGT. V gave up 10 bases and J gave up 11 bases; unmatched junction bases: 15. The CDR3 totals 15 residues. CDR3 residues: CAITTSGRLSERQYF. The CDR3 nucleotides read TGTGCCATCACGACTAGCGGGAGGCTTAGTGAGAGGCAGTATTTT.

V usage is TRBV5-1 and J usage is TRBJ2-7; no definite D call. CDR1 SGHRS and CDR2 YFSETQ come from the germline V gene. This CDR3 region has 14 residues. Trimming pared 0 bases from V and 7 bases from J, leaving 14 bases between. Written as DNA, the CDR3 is TGCGCCAGCAGCTTGGTTGACTCCTCTCGGGAGCAGTACTTC. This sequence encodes CASSLVDSSREQYF.

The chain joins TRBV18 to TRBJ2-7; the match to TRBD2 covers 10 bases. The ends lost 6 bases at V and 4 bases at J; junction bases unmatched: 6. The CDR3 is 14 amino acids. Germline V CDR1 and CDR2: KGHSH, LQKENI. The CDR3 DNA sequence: TGTGCCAGCTCCGACCCTAGCGGGGGATACGAGCAGTACTTC. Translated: CASSDPSGGYEQYF.

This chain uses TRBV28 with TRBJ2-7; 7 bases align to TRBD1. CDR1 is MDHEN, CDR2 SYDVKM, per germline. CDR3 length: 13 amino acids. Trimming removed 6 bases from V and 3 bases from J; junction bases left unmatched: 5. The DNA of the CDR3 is TGTGCCAGCAGGCGACAGGGAGTCTACGAGCAGTACTTC. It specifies CASRRQGVYEQYF.

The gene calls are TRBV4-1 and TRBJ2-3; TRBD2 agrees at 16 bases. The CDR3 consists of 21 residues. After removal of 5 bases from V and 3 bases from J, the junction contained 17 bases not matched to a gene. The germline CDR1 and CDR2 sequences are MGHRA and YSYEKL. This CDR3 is CASSWGRGGLAGGPSTDTQYF. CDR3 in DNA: TGCGCCAGCAGCTGGGGTCGAGGGGGACTAGCGGGAGGGCCCTCGACAGATACGCAGTATTTT.

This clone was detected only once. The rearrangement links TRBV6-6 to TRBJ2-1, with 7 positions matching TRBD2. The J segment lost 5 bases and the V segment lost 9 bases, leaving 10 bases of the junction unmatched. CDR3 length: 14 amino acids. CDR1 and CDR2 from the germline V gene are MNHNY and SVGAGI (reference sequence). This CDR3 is CASLRGGGNNEQFF. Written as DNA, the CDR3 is TGTGCCAGTTTGCGTGGGGGGGGGAACAATGAGCAGTTCTTC.